This TCR beta chain was sequenced during a study of OX40 agonist ivuxolimab in advanced cancers. Trimming pared 2 bases from V and 3 bases from J, leaving 10 bases between. Germline CDR1 MNHEY, CDR2 SVGAGI. The CDR3 consists of 14 residues. Sequenced by immunoSEQ multiplex PCR; TCRdb stores in-frame clones only, minus some. The table has about 76,000 clones, approximately 84% seen once; the top ten hold under 8.5%. Sequenced here: CD4+ or CD8+ T cells sorted from blood, sampled in a trial of the OX40 agonist ivuxolimab. The receptor was isolated from an adult with an advanced solid tumor such as melanoma, head and neck, liver or kidney cancer. The chain joins TRBV6-5 to TRBJ1-2, with D possibly TRBD1 on 5 matching bases. CDR3 sequence reads: CASSYRSRDYGYTF. In DNA form, the CDR3 reads TGTGCCAGCAGTTACAGGTCCAGGGACTATGGCTACACCTTC.